This T cell receptor beta chain was recorded in a study of blood T cell repertoires in COVID-19. Study background: Researchers got acute and convalescent COVID-19 samples from the United States, Italy and Spain.

Sequenced by immunoSEQ multiplex PCR; TCRdb stores in-frame clones only, minus some. The sample records 75,000 to 95,000 clones, about 71% being singletons. CDR3 length: 13 residues. Per the germline V gene, CDR1 is KGHSH and CDR2 is LQKENI. The V and J ends lost 3 bases and 8 bases respectively, with 10 bases between them. Input material: peripheral blood. This sequence originates from a woman in her sixties or seventies in a cohort sampled during active or convalescent COVID-19. The V gene is TRBV18, the J gene TRBJ1-4; TRBD1 is a possible D gene (5 bases). CDR3 region: CASSPGLQEKLFF. The CDR3 DNA follows: TGTGCCAGCTCACCGGGACTCCAGGAAAAACTGTTTTTT.